The rows below give T cell receptor beta chains drawn from one sample of a study of T cells after yellow fever vaccination. TCRdb itself ran the 5' RACE reads through MiXCR, one entry per CDR3 protein. Counted here are roughly 32,000 distinct CDR3 sequences, 3.5% to 5% occurring once; the ten biggest clones make up around half. Sequences were derived from CD8+ T cells sorted from PBMCs, sampled 5 days after the yellow fever booster vaccination. Source of these receptors: a man between 25 and 39 years old who received the YFV17D yellow fever vaccine. Both conserved end residues are part of each CDR3. The D gene is left open where the match is weak. Size values are once, few and many counts, or a class for expanded clones, and some rows have none.

CDR3 protein: CSVFDGDNEQFF; CDR3 DNA: TGCAGCGTCTTTGACGGGGACAATGAGCAGTTCTTC; clone size: many; D gene: NA; J gene: TRBJ2-1; V gene: TRBV29-1
CDR3 protein: CSVVGGPLNTGELFF; CDR3 DNA: TGCAGCGTTGTTGGGGGTCCCCTGAACACCGGGGAGCTGTTTTTT; clone size: many; D gene: NA; J gene: TRBJ2-2; V gene: TRBV29-1
CDR3 protein: CASSLEVAGTGELFF; CDR3 DNA: TGTGCCAGCAGCTTAGAGGTTGCCGGGACCGGGGAGCTGTTTTTT; clone size: NA; D gene: NA; J gene: TRBJ2-2; V gene: TRBV7-9
CDR3 protein: CTRSSGTARRVSYNEQFF; CDR3 DNA: TGTACCCGCAGTAGCGGGACAGCAAGGCGGGTTTCCTACAATGAGCAGTTCTTC; clone size: NA; D gene: NA; J gene: TRBJ2-1; V gene: TRBV2
CDR3 protein: CASSSGTGEGYGYTF; CDR3 DNA: TGTGCCAGCAGCTCCGGGACAGGGGAAGGCTATGGCTACACCTTC; clone size: NA; D gene: TRBD1; J gene: TRBJ1-2; V gene: TRBV7-9
CDR3 protein: CASSLDTTSQPQHF; CDR3 DNA: TGTGCCAGCAGCCTCGACACTACGAGTCAGCCCCAGCATTTT; clone size: many; D gene: NA; J gene: TRBJ1-5; V gene: TRBV7-2
CDR3 protein: CASSLSGIAQFF; CDR3 DNA: TGTGCCAGCAGCTTAAGTGGGATTGCGCAGTTCTTC; clone size: many; D gene: NA; J gene: TRBJ2-1; V gene: TRBV7-9
CDR3 protein: CSARDPGRNTEAFF; CDR3 DNA: TGCAGTGCTAGAGATCCGGGGCGGAACACTGAAGCTTTCTTT; clone size: many; D gene: NA; J gene: TRBJ1-1; V gene: TRBV20-1
CDR3 protein: CASSWGGTSVKNEQFF; CDR3 DNA: TGCGCCAGCAGCTGGGGCGGGACTAGCGTCAAAAATGAGCAGTTCTTC; clone size: many; D gene: TRBD2; J gene: TRBJ2-1; V gene: TRBV5-1
CDR3 protein: CSARDIGLAGDSYNEQFF; CDR3 DNA: TGCAGTGCTAGAGACATCGGACTAGCGGGAGACTCCTACAATGAGCAGTTCTTC; clone size: many; D gene: TRBD2; J gene: TRBJ2-1; V gene: TRBV20-1
CDR3 protein: CSARDLTGRNNEQFF; CDR3 DNA: TGCAGTGCTAGAGATCTAACGGGACGTAACAATGAGCAGTTCTTC; clone size: many; D gene: NA; J gene: TRBJ2-1; V gene: TRBV20-1
CDR3 protein: CASSLGTGRGYNEQFF; CDR3 DNA: TGTGCCAGCAGCTTAGGGACTGGAAGGGGGTACAATGAGCAGTTCTTC; clone size: many; D gene: NA; J gene: TRBJ2-1; V gene: TRBV7-2
CDR3 protein: CATSRGRDRGDF; CDR3 DNA: TGTGCCACCAGCAGAGGCCGGGACAGGGGGGATTTC; clone size: many; D gene: TRBD1; J gene: TRBJ2-1; V gene: TRBV15
CDR3 protein: CASSLGAPNEQFF; CDR3 DNA: TGTGCCAGCAGCCTGGGGGCCCCCAATGAGCAGTTCTTC; clone size: many; D gene: NA; J gene: TRBJ2-1; V gene: TRBV9
CDR3 protein: CASSSSRQPAGELFF; CDR3 DNA: TGTGCCAGCAGCTCCTCCCGACAGCCGGCCGGGGAGCTGTTTTTT; clone size: many; D gene: NA; J gene: TRBJ2-2; V gene: TRBV7-6
CDR3 protein: CASSASRTGNYEQYF; CDR3 DNA: TGTGCCAGCAGCGCTAGCCGGACCGGCAACTACGAGCAGTACTTC; clone size: many; D gene: NA; J gene: TRBJ2-7; V gene: TRBV9
CDR3 protein: CASSLSSNQPQHF; CDR3 DNA: TGTGCCAGCAGCTTGTCCAGCAATCAGCCCCAGCATTTT; clone size: many; D gene: NA; J gene: TRBJ1-5; V gene: TRBV5-6
CDR3 protein: CASGGGTIGELFF; CDR3 DNA: TGTGCCAGCGGCGGGGGCACGATCGGGGAGCTGTTTTTT; clone size: many; D gene: NA; J gene: TRBJ2-2; V gene: TRBV7-9
CDR3 protein: CASSLASGDGTNAKQYF; CDR3 DNA: TGCGCCAGCAGCTTGGCTTCAGGTGACGGGACCAACGCGAAGCAGTACTTC; clone size: many; D gene: NA; J gene: TRBJ2-7; V gene: TRBV5-1
CDR3 protein: CSATTLGQGSSPQHF; CDR3 DNA: TGCAGTGCTACCACCTTGGGACAGGGTAGTTCGCCCCAGCATTTT; clone size: many; D gene: TRBD1; J gene: TRBJ1-5; V gene: TRBV20-1
CDR3 protein: CASSPSWDEQFF; CDR3 DNA: TGTGCCAGCAGCCCCTCGTGGGATGAGCAGTTCTTC; clone size: many; D gene: NA; J gene: TRBJ2-1; V gene: TRBV7-2
CDR3 protein: CASSFGGGQVNTEAFF; CDR3 DNA: TGTGCCAGCAGTTTTGGCGGGGGACAGGTCAACACTGAAGCTTTCTTT; clone size: many; D gene: TRBD1; J gene: TRBJ1-1; V gene: TRBV27
CDR3 protein: CASSLVSGNSGNTIYF; CDR3 DNA: TGTGCCAGCAGCTTAGTGTCAGGCAACTCTGGAAACACCATATATTTT; clone size: many; D gene: NA; J gene: TRBJ1-3; V gene: TRBV7-8
CDR3 protein: CASSLVSYNEQFF; CDR3 DNA: TGTGCCAGCAGCTTGGTCTCCTACAATGAGCAGTTCTTC; clone size: many; D gene: NA; J gene: TRBJ2-1; V gene: TRBV7-8
CDR3 protein: CASSLAGNTDTQYF; CDR3 DNA: TGTGCCAGCAGCTTAGCGGGGAACACAGATACGCAGTATTTT; clone size: many; D gene: NA; J gene: TRBJ2-3; V gene: TRBV13
CDR3 protein: CASPSGRSYEQYF; CDR3 DNA: TGCGCCAGCCCCTCCGGACGGAGCTACGAGCAGTACTTC; clone size: many; D gene: NA; J gene: TRBJ2-7; V gene: TRBV23-1
CDR3 protein: CSALDPGLAGGGYVQYF; CDR3 DNA: TGCAGTGCTCTGGATCCGGGACTAGCGGGAGGCGGTTATGTTCAGTACTTC; clone size: many; D gene: TRBD2; J gene: TRBJ2-4; V gene: TRBV20-1
CDR3 protein: CACLGQGSSPLHF; CDR3 DNA: TGTGCCTGCCTAGGACAGGGGAGTTCACCCCTCCACTTT; clone size: many; D gene: TRBD1; J gene: TRBJ1-6; V gene: TRBV30
CDR3 protein: CASSYSLREGRNEQFF; CDR3 DNA: TGTGCCAGCAGTTACTCGTTGCGGGAGGGCCGTAATGAGCAGTTCTTC; clone size: many; D gene: TRBD2; J gene: TRBJ2-1; V gene: TRBV6-5
CDR3 protein: CASSPQAMAVNTEAFF; CDR3 DNA: TGTGCCAGCAGCCCTCAAGCTATGGCGGTGAACACTGAAGCTTTCTTT; clone size: many; D gene: NA; J gene: TRBJ1-1; V gene: TRBV7-6
CDR3 protein: CASTGVTEAFF; CDR3 DNA: TGTGCCAGCACCGGGGTTACTGAAGCTTTCTTT; clone size: many; D gene: NA; J gene: TRBJ1-1; V gene: TRBV12-3/TRBV12-4
CDR3 protein: CASSLVGQGFWYEQYF; CDR3 DNA: TGTGCCAGCAGCTTAGTGGGACAGGGGTTTTGGTACGAGCAGTACTTC; clone size: many; D gene: TRBD1; J gene: TRBJ2-7; V gene: TRBV7-9
CDR3 protein: CASHGTSGEETQYF; CDR3 DNA: TGCGCCAGCCACGGGACTAGCGGTGAAGAGACCCAGTACTTC; clone size: few; D gene: TRBD2; J gene: TRBJ2-5; V gene: TRBV10-2
CDR3 protein: CSAGGARGLETQYF; CDR3 DNA: TGCAGTGCTGGAGGGGCTAGGGGGCTGGAGACCCAGTACTTC; clone size: many; D gene: NA; J gene: TRBJ2-5; V gene: TRBV20-1
CDR3 protein: CASSFTGDGSYEQYF; CDR3 DNA: TGTGCCAGTAGTTTTACAGGGGACGGCTCCTACGAGCAGTACTTC; clone size: many; D gene: TRBD1; J gene: TRBJ2-7; V gene: TRBV19
CDR3 protein: CSVGLTGGVQYF; CDR3 DNA: TGCAGCGTTGGGCTGACAGGGGGGGTTCAGTACTTC; clone size: many; D gene: TRBD1; J gene: TRBJ2-4; V gene: TRBV29-1
CDR3 protein: CSANNMEQVGYEQYF; CDR3 DNA: TGCAGTGCAAACAACATGGAGCAGGTTGGCTACGAGCAGTACTTC; clone size: many; D gene: NA; J gene: TRBJ2-7; V gene: TRBV20-1
CDR3 protein: CASSQTSEQETQYF; CDR3 DNA: TGTGCCAGCAGTCAAACATCAGAACAAGAGACCCAGTACTTC; clone size: NA; D gene: NA; J gene: TRBJ2-5; V gene: TRBV6-1
CDR3 protein: CASSSPPGVSEQYF; CDR3 DNA: TGCGCCAGCAGCTCCCCCCCGGGTGTAAGCGAGCAGTACTTC; clone size: many; D gene: NA; J gene: TRBJ2-7; V gene: TRBV5-1
CDR3 protein: CASSPAMTVRGRRTDTQYF; CDR3 DNA: TGTGCCAGCTCACCCGCAATGACAGTGAGGGGGCGACGCACAGATACGCAGTATTTT; clone size: many; D gene: TRBD1; J gene: TRBJ2-3; V gene: TRBV18
CDR3 protein: CASSYLTSGDQYF; CDR3 DNA: TGTGCCAGCAGCTACCTGACTAGCGGCGACCAGTACTTC; clone size: NA; D gene: TRBD2; J gene: TRBJ2-5; V gene: TRBV11-2
CDR3 protein: CASSQGIYEQYF; CDR3 DNA: TGTGCCAGCAGCCAGGGAATCTACGAGCAGTACTTC; clone size: many; D gene: NA; J gene: TRBJ2-7; V gene: TRBV3-1
CDR3 protein: CASSLGPHDPEAFF; CDR3 DNA: TGTGCCAGCAGCTTGGGGCCCCACGACCCTGAAGCTTTCTTT; clone size: many; D gene: NA; J gene: TRBJ1-1; V gene: TRBV5-5
CDR3 protein: CASRIRDTLIRQPQHF; CDR3 DNA: TGTGCTAGCCGTATCCGGGACACCCTAATAAGACAGCCCCAGCATTTT; clone size: many; D gene: NA; J gene: TRBJ1-5; V gene: TRBV7-7
CDR3 protein: CSARPRRYSYEQYF; CDR3 DNA: TGCAGTGCTAGACCCCGCAGGTATTCCTACGAGCAGTACTTC; clone size: many; D gene: NA; J gene: TRBJ2-7; V gene: TRBV20-1
CDR3 protein: CATTSGRAYEQYF; CDR3 DNA: TGTGCCACCACTAGCGGGAGGGCCTACGAGCAGTACTTC; clone size: many; D gene: TRBD2; J gene: TRBJ2-7; V gene: TRBV6-1
CDR3 protein: CTNRVDTQYF; CDR3 DNA: TGCACCAACCGAGTGGATACGCAGTATTTT; clone size: many; D gene: NA; J gene: TRBJ2-3; V gene: TRBV20-1
CDR3 protein: CASSPLAGPTYNEQFF; CDR3 DNA: TGTGCCAGCAGCCCTTTAGCGGGACCTACCTACAATGAGCAGTTCTTC; clone size: many; D gene: TRBD2; J gene: TRBJ2-1; V gene: TRBV7-3
CDR3 protein: CASSREWGQSSYNEQFF; CDR3 DNA: TGTGCCAGCAGTAGAGAGTGGGGGCAAAGCTCCTACAATGAGCAGTTCTTC; clone size: many; D gene: NA; J gene: TRBJ2-1; V gene: TRBV6-1
CDR3 protein: CASSAWTGVQETQYF; CDR3 DNA: TGTGCCAGTAGTGCCTGGACAGGGGTGCAAGAGACCCAGTACTTC; clone size: many; D gene: TRBD1; J gene: TRBJ2-5; V gene: TRBV19
CDR3 protein: CASSVGTSGTYEQFF; CDR3 DNA: TGTGCCAGCAGTGTAGGGACTAGCGGGACTTATGAGCAGTTCTTC; clone size: many; D gene: TRBD2; J gene: TRBJ2-1; V gene: TRBV6-1
CDR3 protein: CASSLAGYSYEQYF; CDR3 DNA: TGCGCCAGCAGCCTAGCGGGTTACTCCTACGAGCAGTACTTC; clone size: many; D gene: TRBD2; J gene: TRBJ2-7; V gene: TRBV5-1
CDR3 protein: CASSPSPSASDEQFF; CDR3 DNA: TGTGCCAGCAGTCCGAGCCCTAGCGCATCCGATGAGCAGTTCTTC; clone size: many; D gene: NA; J gene: TRBJ2-1; V gene: TRBV6-1
CDR3 protein: CASSRWENTEAFF; CDR3 DNA: TGTGCCAGCAGCAGATGGGAGAACACTGAAGCTTTCTTT; clone size: many; D gene: NA; J gene: TRBJ1-1; V gene: TRBV9
CDR3 protein: CASTLTGSQDEQFF; CDR3 DNA: TGTGCCAGCACCCTTACGGGTAGCCAGGATGAGCAGTTCTTC; clone size: few; D gene: NA; J gene: TRBJ2-1; V gene: TRBV7-6